These 7 T cell receptor beta chains share one sample of origin, sequenced in a study of blood T cell repertoires in COVID-19. Using immunoSEQ multiplex PCR, the repertoire was profiled, and TCRdb retains in-frame clones only, with some absent. The table lists tens of thousands of clones, approximately 84% of them singletons. The sequencing input was peripheral blood. The receptors originated from a man aged 70-80 years with acute or convalescent COVID-19.

This chain uses TRBV7-8 with TRBJ2-1; 9 positions agree with TRBD1. Trimming cost V 3 bases and J 5 bases; bases outside gene matches: 5. CDR1 is SGHVS and CDR2 is FQNEAQ in the germline V gene. The CDR3 is 15 residues long. The CDR3 loop is CASSLRDRVNNEQFF. The CDR3 DNA is TGTGCCAGCAGCTTGAGGGACAGGGTGAACAATGAGCAGTTCTTC.

The V and J genes are TRBV27 and TRBJ2-5; unclear D gene. The CDR3 covers 13 residues. Looked up from germline, CDR1 is MNHEY and CDR2 is SMNVEV (reference sequence). V lost 11 bases to trimming and J lost 10 bases, with 23 bases between them. This CDR3 reads CASHGTAVEDQYF. DNA for the CDR3: TGTGCCTCACACGGAACGGCTGTTGAGGACCAGTACTTC.

CDR3 bases: TGTGCCAGCAGCTTAAGACTAGCGGAGCGCGGAGAGCAGTACTTC. Its translation: CASSLRLAERGEQYF. The V call is TRBV7-2, the J call TRBJ2-7; 9 bases are a match to TRBD2. The V gene end was trimmed by 2 bases and the J gene end by 7 bases; junction bases not matched to a gene: 9. The CDR3 runs 15 residues. Per germline, CDR1 SGHTA and CDR2 FQGNSA.

The chain is built from TRBV10-2 and TRBJ1-5; possibly TRBD1 for D (5 bases). The CDR3 is made up of 17 amino acids. Germline-derived CDR1 and CDR2 are WSHSY and SAAADI. Trimming pared 4 bases from V and 3 bases from J, leaving 19 bases between. The CDR3 here is CASSGNFPGFSNQPQHF. For the CDR3, the DNA is TGCGCCAGCAGTGGGAACTTTCCAGGGTTTTCCAATCAGCCCCAGCATTTT.

The chain uses TRBV6-5 and TRBJ1-2, with TRBD1 matching 9 bases. Trimming removed 6 bases from V and 4 bases from J; junction bases left unmatched: 9. Germline V gene data show CDR1 as MNHEY and CDR2 as SVGAGI. This CDR3 comprises 15 residues. The DNA for the CDR3 is TGTGCCAGCAGCCTCCGGGACAGGGATATCTATGGCTACACCTTC. The encoded protein is CASSLRDRDIYGYTF.

The J gene is TRBJ2-7, the V gene TRBV1; TRBD1, as called in the table, went unchecked against the DNA. TRBV1 is shown as a pseudogene. The CDR3 sequence is 17 residues long. DNA of the CDR3: TGCACCAGCAGCCCTCTCGCCAGGAACGCACCACACTACGAGCAGTACTTC. It is translated as CTSSPLARNAPHYEQYF.

The chain links TRBV27 to TRBJ2-7, with D tentatively TRBD2 (6 bases). The CDR3 is 12 amino acids. CDR1 and CDR2 from the germline V gene are MNHEY and SMNVEV (reference sequence). Trimming cost V 3 bases and J 9 bases, with 12 bases left between them. The CDR3 bases are TGTGCCAGCAGTTTGCGACTAGTCCTGCAGTACTTC. Translating gives CASSLRLVLQYF.